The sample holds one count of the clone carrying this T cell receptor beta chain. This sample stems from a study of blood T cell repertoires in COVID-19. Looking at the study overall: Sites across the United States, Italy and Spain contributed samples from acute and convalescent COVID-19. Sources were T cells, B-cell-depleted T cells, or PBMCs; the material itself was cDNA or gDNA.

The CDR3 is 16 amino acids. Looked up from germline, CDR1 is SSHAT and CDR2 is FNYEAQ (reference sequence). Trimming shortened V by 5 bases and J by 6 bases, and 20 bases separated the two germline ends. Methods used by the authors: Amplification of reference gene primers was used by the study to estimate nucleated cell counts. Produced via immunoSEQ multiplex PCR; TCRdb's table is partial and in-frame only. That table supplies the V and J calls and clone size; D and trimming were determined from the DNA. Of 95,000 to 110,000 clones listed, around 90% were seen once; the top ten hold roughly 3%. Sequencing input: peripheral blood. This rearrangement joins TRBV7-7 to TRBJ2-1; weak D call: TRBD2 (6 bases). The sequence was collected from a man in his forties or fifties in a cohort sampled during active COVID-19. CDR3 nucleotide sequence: TGTGCCAGCAGCCTTCGGCGTGGGCGGGGATTCAATGAGCAGTTCTTC. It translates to CASSLRRGRGFNEQFF.